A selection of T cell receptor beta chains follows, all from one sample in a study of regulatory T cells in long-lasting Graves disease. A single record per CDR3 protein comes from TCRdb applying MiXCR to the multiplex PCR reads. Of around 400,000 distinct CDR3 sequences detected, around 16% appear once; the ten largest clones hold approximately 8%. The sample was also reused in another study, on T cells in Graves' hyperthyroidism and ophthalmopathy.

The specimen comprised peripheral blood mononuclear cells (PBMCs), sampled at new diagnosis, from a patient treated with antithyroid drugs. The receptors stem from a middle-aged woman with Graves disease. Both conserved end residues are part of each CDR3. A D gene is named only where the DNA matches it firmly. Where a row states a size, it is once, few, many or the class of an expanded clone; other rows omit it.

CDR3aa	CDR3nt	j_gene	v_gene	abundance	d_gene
CASSLRVGRTGELFF	TGTGCCAGCAGTTTGCGAGTCGGACGGACCGGGGAGCTGTTTTTT	TRBJ2-2	TRBV12-3/TRBV12-4	NA	NA
CASSLTGTSLDGYTF	TGTGCCAGCAGTTTAACCGGGACATCCTTGGACGGCTACACCTTC	TRBJ1-2	TRBV25-1	many	NA
CASSSQQGSTYEQCF	TGTGCCAGCAGTTCCCAGCAGGGTAGTACCTACGAGCAGTGCTTC	TRBJ2-7	TRBV12-3/TRBV12-4	few	NA
CASSSPNKGPNEQFF	TGTGCCAGCAGCTCCCCCAATAAGGGCCCCAATGAGCAGTTCTTC	TRBJ2-1	TRBV7-9	many	NA
CASSSPKQGAGNTIYF	TGTGCCAGCAGCTCTCCAAAACAGGGGGCTGGAAACACCATATATTTT	TRBJ1-3	TRBV7-9	many	TRBD1
CASSGSVTSNTGELFF	TGCGCCAGCAGCGGGAGTGTCACTTCGAACACCGGGGAGCTGTTTTTT	TRBJ2-2	TRBV5-1	many	NA
CASSLDRAGNQPQHF	TGTGCCAGTAGTTTGGACAGGGCGGGCAATCAGCCCCAGCATTTT	TRBJ1-5	TRBV19	few	TRBD1
CASSLVGSKETQYF	TGTGCCAGCAGTTTAGTTGGCTCTAAAGAGACCCAGTACTTC	TRBJ2-5	TRBV12-3/TRBV12-4	many	NA
CASSQTQSSGTDTQYF	TGTGCCAGCAGCCAGACCCAGTCTAGCGGCACAGATACGCAGTATTTT	TRBJ2-3	TRBV3-1	NA	NA
CASGARTDTQYF	TGTGCCAGCGGTGCGCGCACAGATACGCAGTATTTT	TRBJ2-3	TRBV7-2	NA	NA
CASTSIDGVASYNEQFF	TGTGCCAGCACCTCGATCGACGGGGTAGCATCCTACAATGAGCAGTTCTTC	TRBJ2-1	TRBV6-1	many	NA
CASSSGGTNTYEQYF	TGTGCCAGCAGCTCTGGTGGGACGAATACCTACGAGCAGTACTTC	TRBJ2-7	TRBV7-2	NA	NA
CASSLYPGPTYEQYF	TGTGCCAGCAGCCTGTACCCCGGACCCACCTACGAGCAGTACTTC	TRBJ2-7	TRBV7-2	many	NA
CASSQDVGAADLPGELFF	TGCGCCAGCAGCCAAGATGTGGGGGCAGCGGATCTTCCCGGGGAGCTGTTTTTT	TRBJ2-2	TRBV4-1	few	NA
CASSLASERSYEQYF	TGTGCCAGCAGCTTGGCTAGCGAACGCTCCTACGAGCAGTACTTC	TRBJ2-7	TRBV7-9	few	NA
CASSPRQAYEQYF	TGTGCCAGCAGTCCTCGACAGGCCTACGAGCAGTACTTC	TRBJ2-7	TRBV2	many	NA
CASSESGLDSPLHF	TGCGCCAGCAGTGAGTCGGGGCTAGACTCACCCCTCCACTTT	TRBJ1-6	TRBV10-1	few	NA
CASSVDPDRAPFGEQFF	TGTGCCAGCAGCGTAGACCCGGACAGGGCGCCTTTCGGTGAGCAGTTCTTC	TRBJ2-1	TRBV9	NA	TRBD1
CASSVDGTLLYEQYF	TGTGCCAGCAGCGTCGACGGGACACTCCTCTACGAGCAGTACTTC	TRBJ2-7	TRBV9	NA	NA
CASSYSRSGELFF	TGTGCCAGCAGTTACTCGAGGTCCGGGGAGCTGTTTTTT	TRBJ2-2	TRBV6-2/TRBV6-3	many	NA
CAIEPLEAKNIQYF	TGTGCCATCGAACCCCTGGAAGCCAAAAACATTCAGTACTTC	TRBJ2-4	TRBV13	NA	NA
CAISETDRARPHF	TGTGCCATCAGTGAGACAGACAGGGCGAGACCACACTTC	TRBJ2-1	TRBV10-3	many	TRBD1
CAISDREGGDTEAFF	TGTGCCATCAGTGATCGCGAGGGCGGTGACACTGAAGCTTTCTTT	TRBJ1-1	TRBV10-3	many	NA